Listed here are 12 T cell receptor beta chains from one sample, sequenced in a study of OX40 agonist ivuxolimab in advanced cancers. Produced via immunoSEQ multiplex PCR; TCRdb's table is partial and in-frame only. This table holds roughly 26,000 clones, about nine tenths found once. Source: CD4+ or CD8+ T cells sorted from blood, taken in a trial of the OX40 agonist ivuxolimab. The receptors originated from an adult with an advanced solid tumor such as melanoma, head and neck, liver or kidney cancer.

The genes are TRBV7-9 and TRBJ1-5; 7 bases map to TRBD1. This CDR3 is 14 amino acids long. V lost 6 bases to trimming and J lost 2 bases; unmatched junction nucleotides: 4. CDR1 SEHNR and CDR2 FQNEAQ come from the germline V gene (reference sequence). The CDR3 DNA reads TGTGCCAGCAGTCCTACAGGGGGCAATCAGCCCCAGCATTTT. Translated: CASSPTGGNQPQHF.

This rearrangement joins TRBV4-2 to TRBJ1-5; no definite D call. V dropped 5 bases and J dropped 2 bases, with 13 bases sitting between them. Germline V gives CDR1 LGHNA, CDR2 YNFKEQ. The CDR3 runs 15 residues. CDR3 in amino acids: CASSLRTLGNQPQHF. CDR3 sequence (DNA): TGTGCCAGCAGCTTGCGGACGTTGGGCAATCAGCCCCAGCATTTT.

The chain uses TRBV4-1 and TRBJ2-5, with 9 bases fitting TRBD2. The germline gives CDR1 MGHRA, CDR2 YSYEKL. The CDR3 consists of 14 residues. After removal of 1 base from V and 5 bases from J, the junction contained 2 bases not matched to a gene. The CDR3 DNA is TGCGCCAGCAGCCAAGTAGCGGGAGACGAGACCCAGTACTTC. It is translated as CASSQVAGDETQYF.

The rearrangement links TRBV7-3 to TRBJ2-3; D is perhaps TRBD2 (7 bases). V lost 1 base, J lost 5 bases, and 10 bases lay in between. CDR1 and CDR2 from the germline V gene are SGHTA and FQGTGA. The CDR3 totals 14 residues. CDR3 DNA: TGTGCCAGCAGCTTAATGGGGGGGCGAGATACGCAGTATTTT. This gives the protein CASSLMGGRDTQYF.

This rearrangement joins TRBV13 to TRBJ2-7; no reliable D call. The CDR3 totals 14 residues. Trimming took off 4 bases at V and 0 bases at J, with 10 bases between the two ends. The germline gives CDR1 PRHDT, CDR2 FYEKMQ (reference sequence). The CDR3 is CASSSWGSSYEQYF. CDR3 DNA: TGTGCCAGCAGCTCATGGGGTAGCTCCTACGAGCAGTACTTC.

This clone came up once. The chain couples TRBV7-9 to TRBJ2-2, with 8 bases aligning to TRBD1. CDR3 length: 15 residues. Germline trimming cut 5 bases from V and 5 bases from J; bases unmatched to any gene: 7. Germline loops: CDR1 SEHNR, CDR2 FQNEAQ (reference sequence). CDR3 in amino acids: CASSQADRETGELFF. The DNA of the CDR3 is TGTGCCAGCAGCCAAGCGGACAGGGAAACCGGGGAGCTGTTTTTT.

In this sample, this clone turned up once. The germline gene is not matched at one end of the junction; a read error may be the cause. This rearrangement joins TRBV5-5 to TRBJ2-7, with D maybe TRBD1 (6 bases). Germline V gene data show CDR1 as SGHKS and CDR2 as YYEKEE (reference sequence). The CDR3 sequence is 16 residues long. The CDR3 nucleotides are TGCGCCAGCAGCCAAGAGGCGACAGGCCAATTCTACGAGCAGTACTTC. It yields the protein CASSQEATGQFYEQYF.

This chain links TRBV28 with TRBJ2-7; tentative D call: TRBD1 (6 bases). The CDR3 loop spans 16 amino acids. Trimming shortened V by 2 bases and J by 1 base, and 15 bases separated the two germline ends. The germline CDR1 and CDR2 sequences are MDHEN and SYDVKM. The CDR3 sequence: CASSLASGTLSYEQYF. The DNA for the CDR3 is TGTGCCAGCAGTTTAGCCTCCGGGACATTGTCCTACGAGCAGTACTTC. Complete variable domain (other parts from reference TRBV28 and TRBJ2-7): DVKVTQSSRYLVKRTGEKVFLECVQDMDHENMFWYRQDPGLGLRLIYFSYDVKMKEKGDIPEGYSVSREKKERFSLILESASTNQTSMYLCASSLASGTLSYEQYFGPGTRLTVT.

The chain carries TRBV4-3 and TRBJ2-2; TRBD2 matches 9 bases. The length of the CDR3 is 16 residues. From germline, CDR1 is LGHNA and CDR2 YSLEER. The V segment lost 4 bases and the J segment 6 bases; nucleotides outside the gene matches: 9. The CDR3 DNA is TGCGCCAGCAGCCGGGAGGGTAGCGGGAGCGCCGGGGAGCTGTTTTTT. Amino acids: CASSREGSGSAGELFF.

The J gene is TRBJ2-3, the V gene TRBV29-1; no definite D call. V was pared by 1 base and J by 2 bases, with 4 bases between. This CDR3 region has 12 residues. From germline, CDR1 is SQVTM and CDR2 ANQGSEA. The CDR3 is CSVEGFTDTQYF. In DNA form, the CDR3 reads TGCAGCGTTGAAGGCTTCACAGATACGCAGTATTTT.

Points on this clone: An end of the junction differs from the germline gene, which may be a read error. This sequence joins TRBV29-1 and TRBJ2-3, with 10 bases identical to TRBD2. The CDR3 sequence is 17 residues long. Germline V CDR1 and CDR2: SQVTM, ANQGSEA. CDR3 nucleotide sequence: TGCAGCGCTGAAGGCCTAGCGGGGGAAACTAGCACAGATACGCAGTATTTT. Translating gives CSAEGLAGETSTDTQYF.

The sample holds one count of this clone. The J gene is TRBJ1-5, the V gene TRBV7-9, with D perhaps matching TRBD1 (6 bases). CDR3 length: 15 residues. From germline, CDR1 is SEHNR and CDR2 FQNEAQ (reference sequence). Trimming took off 5 bases at V and 6 bases at J, with 17 bases between the two ends. CDR3 loop: CASSQAPGEVQPQHF. CDR3 DNA sequence: TGTGCCAGCAGCCAGGCACCAGGGGAAGTTCAGCCCCAGCATTTT.